What follows are 20 T cell receptor beta chains derived from one specimen sequenced in a study of shared clonotypes between healthy human individuals (dated by TCRdb to the early 2020s). The library was made by the immunoSEQ multiplex PCR assay. What TCRdb holds here is the immuneACCESS table cut down to in-frame rearrangements. Part of the clones is not present; checked against another copy, under half of the missing clones reflect an unresolved V gene, and the others are unexplained. Here the sample has a few million clones; approximately 95% occur a single time. Approximately 0.13% of the sample is taken by the ten largest. The sample taken for sequencing was naive CD4+ T cells sorted from blood. The meaning of the sample's cell subset or site label: CD45RA+ positively selected. These receptors were taken from a young man in good health.

The V gene is TRBV9, the J gene TRBJ2-5; 9 bases align to TRBD1. Germline CDR1 SGDLS, CDR2 YYNGEE. Trimming removed 3 bases from V and 4 bases from J; junction bases left unmatched: 7. The CDR3 totals 15 residues. The CDR3 loop reads CASSGRDRELETQYF. Here the CDR3 DNA reads TGTGCCAGCAGCGGCCGGGACAGGGAATTAGAGACCCAGTACTTC.

J is TRBJ2-7 and V is TRBV6-5; the D is unclear. The CDR3 has 11 amino acids. The germline CDR1 and CDR2 sequences are MNHEY and SVGAGI. V shed 7 bases and J shed 9 bases, with 13 bases lying between them. The CDR3 bases are TGTGCCAGCACTTCAGTAGGAGCGCAGTACTTC. Protein: CASTSVGAQYF.

This chain connects TRBV2 to TRBJ2-1, with TRBD2 identical over 9 bases. CDR1 is SNHLY, CDR2 FYNNEI, per germline. The ends lost 8 bases at V and 4 bases at J; junction bases unmatched: 6. This CDR3 contains 14 residues. The CDR3 coding sequence is TGTGCCAGCCGGCCGCTAGCGGGGTACAATGAGCAGTTCTTC. Its protein is CASRPLAGYNEQFF. Complete variable domain (other parts from reference TRBV2 and TRBJ2-1): EPEVTQTPSHQVTQMGQEVILRCVPISNHLYFYWYRQILGQKVEFLVSFYNNEISEKSEIFDDQFSVERPDGSNFTLKIRSTKLEDSAMYFCASRPLAGYNEQFFGPGTRLTVL.

This chain joins TRBV7-9 and TRBJ1-1, with 8 bases matching TRBD1. Germline trimming cut 5 bases from V and 0 bases from J; bases unmatched to any gene: 14. CDR3 length: 18 amino acids. Looked up from germline, CDR1 is SEHNR and CDR2 is FQNEAQ (reference sequence). CDR3 protein: CASSVYRDRLNMNTEAFF. CDR3 bases: TGTGCCAGCAGCGTTTACCGGGACAGGCTTAACATGAACACTGAAGCTTTCTTT. The entire variable domain, with the rest obtained from reference TRBV7-9 and TRBJ1-1, is as follows: DTGVSQNPRHKITKRGQNVTFRCDPISEHNRLYWYRQTLGQGPEFLTYFQNEAQLEKSRLLSDRFSAERPKGSFSTLEIQRTEQGDSAMYLCASSVYRDRLNMNTEAFFGQGTRLTVV.

This rearrangement joins TRBV5-1 to TRBJ1-4; 7 positions match TRBD1. The germline V gene has CDR1 SGHRS and CDR2 YFSETQ. CDR3 size: 15 residues. The V gene end was trimmed by 4 bases and the J gene end by 5 bases; junction bases not matched to a gene: 8. CDR3 DNA: TGCGCCAGCAGCCCCGAGACGGGACAGAATGAAAAACTGTTTTTT. Translation gives CASSPETGQNEKLFF.

V usage is TRBV9 and J usage is TRBJ1-5; D perhaps matches TRBD1 (5 bases). V lost 3 bases and J 0 bases, leaving 7 bases between the germline ends. The CDR3 has 14 amino acids. Germline V gene data show CDR1 as SGDLS and CDR2 as YYNGEE. The CDR3 sequence: CASSEGTSNQPQHF. CDR3 sequence (DNA): TGTGCCAGCAGCGAGGGGACTAGCAATCAGCCCCAGCATTTT.

The gene calls are TRBV11-2 and TRBJ2-7, with 7 bases aligning to TRBD2. The CDR3 consists of 15 residues. Germline assignment: CDR1 SGHAT and CDR2 FQNNGV. Trimming removed 5 bases from V and 6 bases from J; junction bases left unmatched: 13. CDR3 sequence: CASSPFRGEVSEQYF. For the CDR3, the DNA is TGTGCCAGCAGCCCCTTCCGGGGGGAGGTTAGCGAGCAGTACTTC.

CDR3 residues: CASSQGDNRQYF. CDR3 sequence (DNA): TGCGCCAGCAGCCAAGGGGACAACAGGCAGTACTTC. The gene calls are TRBV4-3 and TRBJ2-7, with D possibly matching TRBD1 (6 bases). This CDR3 is 12 amino acids long. CDR1 is LGHNA, CDR2 YSLEER, per germline. V lost 1 base and J lost 9, with 10 bases in between.

Note on this clone: Other nucleotide sequences from this sample produce the same CDR3. The chain links TRBV10-3 to TRBJ2-7; either TRBD1 or TRBD2 may supply D (5 bases each). The length of the CDR3 is 14 residues. Germline-derived CDR1 and CDR2 are ENHRY and SYGVKD. The V gene lost 3 bases and the J gene lost 0 bases, with 9 bases spanning the gap. This chain's CDR3 is CAISERGGSYEQYF. The DNA for the CDR3 is TGTGCCATCAGTGAACGTGGGGGCTCCTACGAGCAGTACTTC.

The genes are TRBV5-1 and TRBJ2-3; TRBD2 agrees at 11 bases. The J segment lost 1 base and the V segment lost 4 bases, leaving 8 bases of the junction unmatched. There are 17 residues in the CDR3. Germline CDR1 and CDR2: SGHRS and YFSETQ. Written as DNA, the CDR3 is TGCGCCAGCAGCAATAGCGGGAGGGCCCCCGGCACAGATACGCAGTATTTT. Protein product: CASSNSGRAPGTDTQYF. Full variable domain (remainder filled in from reference TRBV5-1 and TRBJ2-3): KAGVTQTPRYLIKTRGQQVTLSCSPISGHRSVSWYQQTPGQGLQFLFEYFSETQRNKGNFPGRFSGRQFSNSRSEMNVSTLELGDSALYLCASSNSGRAPGTDTQYFGPGTRLTVL.

The chain has TRBV11-2 and TRBJ2-1; no clear D. The germline V gene encodes CDR1 SGHAT and CDR2 FQNNGV. V was clipped by 6 bases and J by 6 bases, with 6 bases between them. The CDR3 has 11 residues. The CDR3 protein is CASSKFNEQFF. The CDR3, as DNA: TGTGCCAGCAGTAAGTTCAATGAGCAGTTCTTC.

V usage is TRBV2 and J usage is TRBJ2-7, with unresolved D. This CDR3 comprises 13 residues. V shed 8 bases and J shed 4 bases, with 15 bases lying between them. The germline gives CDR1 SNHLY, CDR2 FYNNEI. CDR3 sequence (DNA): TGTGCCAGCGCCGTCGGCCCCAAATACGAGCAGTACTTC. Protein product: CASAVGPKYEQYF.

A word on this clone: Other nucleotide sequences from this sample produce the same CDR3. The chain uses TRBV19 and TRBJ2-1, with no clear D. V was shortened by 1 base and J by 4 bases, with 8 bases between the two germline ends. CDR1 and CDR2 (germline): LNHDA, SQIVND (reference sequence). The CDR3 sequence is 14 residues long. CDR3 protein: CASSIGKGYNEQFF. The CDR3, as DNA: TGTGCCAGTAGTATAGGTAAGGGTTACAATGAGCAGTTCTTC.

This rearrangement joins TRBV5-1 to TRBJ2-5; D not certain. CDR1 and CDR2 from the germline V gene are SGHRS and YFSETQ. The CDR3 runs to 14 residues. Between the trimmed V and J ends, which lost 2 bases and 0 bases, there was a span of 8 bases. The CDR3 sequence: CASSFWTDQETQYF. The DNA of the CDR3 is TGCGCCAGCAGCTTCTGGACGGACCAAGAGACCCAGTACTTC. Full variable domain (rest looked up from reference TRBV5-1 and TRBJ2-5): KAGVTQTPRYLIKTRGQQVTLSCSPISGHRSVSWYQQTPGQGLQFLFEYFSETQRNKGNFPGRFSGRQFSNSRSEMNVSTLELGDSALYLCASSFWTDQETQYFGPGTRLLVL.

In its sample, this clone was seen once. V is TRBV5-1 and J is TRBJ2-7, with 9 bases that match TRBD1. Germline values: CDR1 SGHRS, CDR2 YFSETQ. The CDR3 totals 14 residues. The trim removed 7 bases at V and 7 bases at J, leaving 12 bases unmatched. For the CDR3, the DNA is TGCGCCAGCGGCCCCGGGACAGGGTCGAGGGAGCAGTACTTC. Its translation: CASGPGTGSREQYF.

The J gene is TRBJ2-7, the V gene TRBV28; TRBD1 or TRBD2 may be the D gene (6 bases each). V was trimmed by 6 bases and J by 4 bases, leaving 16 bases between them. CDR1 is MDHEN and CDR2 is SYDVKM in the germline V gene. This CDR3 has 14 amino acids. The CDR3 region is CASRARGDRYEQYF. Written as DNA, the CDR3 is TGTGCCAGCAGAGCTAGGGGGGACCGGTACGAGCAGTACTTC.

This clone was detected once. V and J are TRBV7-2 and TRBJ2-1; no reliable D call. The V and J ends lost 1 base and 3 bases respectively, with 13 bases between them. From germline, CDR1 is SGHTA and CDR2 FQGNSA. CDR3 size: 16 residues. In nucleotides, the CDR3 is TGTGCCAGCAGCTTAGGTCTAGACCTTAGCTACAATGAGCAGTTCTTC. Amino acids: CASSLGLDLSYNEQFF.

Only one count was recorded for this clone. The genes are TRBV11-2 and TRBJ2-1; D unclear. Trimming stripped 4 bases from V and 4 bases from J, with 11 bases between. Germline V lookup: CDR1 SGHAT, CDR2 FQNNGV. The CDR3 has 14 residues. This chain's CDR3 is CASSYRTPYNEQFF. For the CDR3, the DNA is TGTGCCAGCAGCTATCGGACGCCTTACAATGAGCAGTTCTTC.

This chain uses TRBV4-1 with TRBJ1-5; D possibly corresponds to TRBD1 (5 bases). V was trimmed by 4 bases and J by 8 bases, leaving 18 bases between them. This CDR3 comprises 15 residues. Germline lookup yields CDR1 MGHRA and CDR2 YSYEKL. The CDR3 spells CASSPGDEGFKPQHF. The CDR3 DNA sequence: TGCGCCAGCAGCCCGGGGGACGAGGGTTTTAAGCCCCAGCATTTT.

The V and J genes are TRBV6-1 and TRBJ2-1; possibly TRBD2 for D (5 bases). V gave up 6 bases and J gave up 8 bases, with 17 bases separating them. From germline, CDR1 is MNHNS and CDR2 SASEGT. CDR3 length: 14 amino acids. The CDR3 loop reads CASRDFTSRDEQFF. DNA for the CDR3: TGTGCCAGCAGGGATTTTACTAGTCGTGATGAGCAGTTCTTC.